These 27 T cell receptor beta chains originate from one sample sequenced in a study of cytomegalovirus exposure and HLA in healthy donors (dated by TCRdb to about 2017). The method behind the library was the immunoSEQ multiplex PCR assay. For the multiplex PCR, a mixture combining 60 forward primers for TCR Vbeta segments and 13 reverse primers for TCR Jbeta segments was used. The immuneACCESS repertoire file appears here via TCRdb, limited to in-frame rearrangements. These files lack a portion of the clones; in checked studies, under half of the deficit traces to unresolved V genes, and the cause of the others is not known. The sample table shows around 160,000 clones, and about 64% are seen once. The top ten clones comprise about 1.3% of the sample. The specimen was PBMCs. These receptors came from a man aged 45 to 65 in good health and CMV-seronegative.

The rearrangement joins TRBV29-1 to TRBJ1-2, with D possibly being TRBD1 (6 bases). The CDR3 has 13 residues. Trimming stripped 7 bases from V and 4 bases from J, with 16 bases between. CDR1 and CDR2 from the germline V gene are SQVTM and ANQGSEA. The CDR3 sequence is CSARHLGGYGYTF. Written as DNA, the CDR3 is TGCAGCGCGAGACATTTAGGGGGCTATGGCTACACCTTC.

This chain uses TRBV7-2 with TRBJ1-1; D call uncertain. The germline V and J ends were trimmed by 1 base and 5 bases, with 8 bases remaining between them. CDR1 and CDR2 (germline): SGHTA, FQGNSA. This CDR3 contains 13 residues. The CDR3 spells CASSLGGRTEAFF. The CDR3 DNA is TGTGCCAGCAGCTTAGGAGGTCGGACTGAAGCTTTCTTT.

Comments on this clone: This same CDR3 is encoded by further DNA sequences in the sample. The rearrangement links TRBV5-1 to TRBJ2-3; TRBD1 might be the D (5 bases). The CDR3 contains 15 residues. Germline loops: CDR1 SGHRS, CDR2 YFSETQ. V was trimmed by 0 bases and J by 0 bases, leaving 8 bases between them. This CDR3 reads CASSLVAGSTDTQYF. DNA of the CDR3: TGCGCCAGCAGCTTGGTGGCAGGGAGCACAGATACGCAGTATTTT.

The chain carries TRBV29-1 and TRBJ1-4, with TRBD1 matching over 12 bases. The CDR3 totals 14 residues. CDR1 is SQVTM, CDR2 ANQGSEA, per germline. J gave up 8 bases and V 7 bases, and 8 bases lay outside the gene matches. CDR3 DNA sequence: TGCAGCGCCCACAAGGGACAGGGGGCGGAAAAACTGTTTTTT. Translated: CSAHKGQGAEKLFF. Combining the CDR3 with reference TRBV29-1 and TRBJ1-4 gives the whole variable domain SAVISQKPSRDICQRGTSLTIQCQVDSQVTMMFWYRQQPGQSLTLIATANQGSEATYESGFVIDKFPISRPNLTFSTLTVSNMSPEDSSIYLCSAHKGQGAEKLFFGSGTQLSVL.

The rearrangement links TRBV5-1 to TRBJ1-2; 10 nucleotides align to TRBD1. CDR1 is SGHRS and CDR2 is YFSETQ in the germline V gene. CDR3 length: 14 residues. The trim removed 0 bases at V and 9 bases at J, leaving 5 bases unmatched. DNA of the CDR3: TGCGCCAGCAGCTTGGACGGGACAGGGGTTAGCTACACCTTC. It specifies CASSLDGTGVSYTF.

The chain is built from TRBV18 and TRBJ1-3; D is ambiguous. V lost 0 bases to trimming and J lost 4 bases, with 13 bases between them. Germline-derived CDR1 and CDR2 are KGHSH and LQKENI. CDR3 length equals 16 residues. CDR3 sequence: CASSPPGRTQGNTIYF. The CDR3 DNA is TGTGCCAGCTCACCACCCGGACGGACTCAGGGAAACACCATATATTTT.

This chain joins TRBV19 and TRBJ2-3, with 12 positions matching TRBD2. This CDR3 is 17 amino acids long. V dropped 7 bases and J dropped 4; count of bases not matched to a gene: 12. Per the germline V gene, CDR1 is LNHDA and CDR2 is SQIVND (reference sequence). The CDR3 region has the DNA TGTGCCAGTAAAGGCCTAGCGGGGGGGCGTGGCGCAGATACGCAGTATTTT. Translation: CASKGLAGGRGADTQYF.

The V gene is TRBV7-2, the J gene TRBJ2-3, with D tentatively TRBD2 (5 bases). The CDR3 consists of 13 residues. Trimming removed 3 bases from V and 3 bases from J, with 7 bases in between. From germline, CDR1 is SGHTA and CDR2 FQGNSA. The CDR3 sequence is CASSFGLTDTQYF. For the CDR3, the DNA is TGTGCCAGCAGCTTCGGACTGACAGATACGCAGTATTTT.

The chain combines TRBV6-1 with TRBJ1-5; a possible D gene is TRBD1 (6 bases). V lost 3 bases, J lost 2 bases, and 14 bases lay in between. The length of the CDR3 is 16 residues. Per germline, CDR1 MNHNS and CDR2 SASEGT. The CDR3 here is CASSEAQGHRNQPQHF. The CDR3 bases are TGTGCCAGCAGTGAGGCCCAGGGACACCGCAATCAGCCCCAGCATTTT.

For the CDR3, the DNA is TGCGCCAGCAGCTTGGGGGATGGGGGCGCCGGGAACACTGAAGCTTTCTTT. Its translation: CASSLGDGGAGNTEAFF. This chain uses TRBV5-1 with TRBJ1-1, with D possibly being TRBD1 (6 bases). Germline lookup yields CDR1 SGHRS and CDR2 YFSETQ. The CDR3 totals 17 residues. Trimming stripped 0 bases from V and 1 base from J, with 16 bases between.

This chain connects TRBV7-2 to TRBJ2-7, with 7 bases matching TRBD1. V was clipped by 6 bases and J by 0 bases; unmatched bases: 11. Germline values: CDR1 SGHTA, CDR2 FQGNSA. This CDR3 is built from 16 residues. The CDR3 DNA is TGTGCCAGCAGTTGGTCTCCGGGACAGAGCTCCTACGAGCAGTACTTC. Translating gives CASSWSPGQSSYEQYF. The complete variable domain, with remaining parts taken from reference TRBV7-2 and TRBJ2-7, reads GAGVSQSPSNKVTEKGKDVELRCDPISGHTALYWYRQSLGQGLEFLIYFQGNSAPDKSGLPSDRFSAERTGGSVSTLTIQRTQQEDSAVYLCASSWSPGQSSYEQYFGPGTRLTVT.

This clone has a single count. The chain uses TRBV2 and TRBJ2-7, with 9 bases fitting TRBD1. Germline V gene data show CDR1 as SNHLY and CDR2 as FYNNEI. V lost 7 bases to trimming and J lost 9 bases; unmatched junction nucleotides: 13. This CDR3 has 14 residues. As DNA, the CDR3 is TGTGCCAGCAACGGTGAGACAGGGGGGACTCGGCAGTACTTC. It specifies CASNGETGGTRQYF.

This chain links TRBV7-2 with TRBJ1-4; 8 nucleotides align to TRBD1. Looked up from germline, CDR1 is SGHTA and CDR2 is FQGNSA. The J segment lost 7 bases and the V segment lost 2 bases, leaving 6 bases of the junction unmatched. This CDR3 contains 15 residues. The chain's CDR3 is CASSLHGQGSEKLFF. CDR3 DNA sequence: TGTGCCAGCAGCTTACATGGACAGGGCAGTGAAAAACTGTTTTTT.

This chain connects TRBV4-1 to TRBJ1-4; tentatively, D is TRBD1 (6 bases). The CDR3 is 15 amino acids. V shed 4 bases and J shed 2 bases, with 11 bases lying between them. CDR1 and CDR2 (germline): MGHRA, YSYEKL. CDR3 in amino acids: CASSPRDTTNEKLFF. CDR3 nucleotides: TGCGCCAGCAGCCCCCGGGACACTACTAATGAAAAACTGTTTTTT.

The chain uses TRBV2 and TRBJ1-4; D not certain. V was shortened by 6 bases and J by 7 bases, with 18 bases between the two germline ends. In germline, CDR1 is SNHLY, CDR2 FYNNEI. The CDR3 is 15 amino acids. CDR3 in amino acids: CASRTQPGMSEKLFF. The CDR3 DNA sequence: TGTGCCAGCAGGACACAGCCGGGGATGTCTGAAAAACTGTTTTTT.

This chain uses TRBV5-1 with TRBJ1-1, with D possibly matching TRBD1 (6 bases). CDR3 length: 14 amino acids. V was cut by 0 bases and J by 0 bases, with 6 bases left in between. Germline lookup yields CDR1 SGHRS and CDR2 YFSETQ. CDR3 nucleotides: TGCGCCAGCAGCTTGGACAGGGTGAACACTGAAGCTTTCTTT. It codes for CASSLDRVNTEAFF.

This CDR3 reads CASSEGRGWDTGELFF. The CDR3 DNA is TGTGCCAGCAGTGAGGGTCGGGGATGGGACACCGGGGAGCTGTTTTTT. The V call is TRBV2, the J call TRBJ2-2; possibly TRBD2 for D (5 bases). CDR3 size: 16 residues. Trimming left V 3 bases short and J 3 bases short, with 14 bases between. The germline V gene encodes CDR1 SNHLY and CDR2 FYNNEI.

The V call is TRBV5-1, the J call TRBJ2-3; 9 bases fit TRBD2. Germline V CDR1 and CDR2: SGHRS, YFSETQ. The junction had 8 bases not matched to a gene; V was cut back by 5 bases and J by 4 bases. The CDR3 contains 15 residues. The CDR3, as DNA: TGCGCCAGCAGTCTTGGCGGGGGGGCCGCAGATACGCAGTATTTT. This gives the protein CASSLGGGAADTQYF.

J is TRBJ1-5 and V is TRBV27; the match to TRBD1 covers 8 bases. V dropped 5 bases and J dropped 5; count of bases not matched to a gene: 5. Germline CDR1 and CDR2: MNHEY and SMNVEV (reference sequence). The CDR3 runs 14 residues. CDR3 sequence (DNA): TGTGCCAGCAGTATGACAGGGGCCCATCAGCCCCAGCATTTT. It is translated as CASSMTGAHQPQHF.

The rearrangement joins TRBV5-4 to TRBJ2-7; perhaps TRBD1 as D (6 bases). Germline CDR1 and CDR2: SGHNT and YYREEE (reference sequence). The V end was cut by 3 bases, the J end by 0 bases, with 10 bases between. The length of the CDR3 is 14 residues. As DNA, the CDR3 is TGTGCCAGCAGCTCCAGGGGTAGCTCCTACGAGCAGTACTTC. This codes for CASSSRGSSYEQYF.

This chain connects TRBV5-1 to TRBJ2-1; 8 bases agree with TRBD1. J gave up 2 bases and V 1 base, and 5 bases lay outside the gene matches. Per germline, CDR1 SGHRS and CDR2 YFSETQ. The CDR3 is 16 amino acids. The CDR3 region is CASSLLRDRTYNEQFF. CDR3 coding DNA: TGCGCCAGCAGCTTGCTTCGGGACAGGACCTACAATGAGCAGTTCTTC.

This chain joins TRBV28 and TRBJ1-1, with D perhaps TRBD1 (6 bases). Per the germline V gene, CDR1 is MDHEN and CDR2 is SYDVKM. This CDR3 has 14 amino acids. Trimming took 7 bases from V and 4 from J, leaving 16 bases between them. The CDR3 loop reads CASTPGVVGTEAFF. For the CDR3, the DNA is TGTGCCAGCACCCCAGGGGTGGTAGGCACTGAAGCTTTCTTT.

The chain uses TRBV23-1 and TRBJ1-1; a possible D gene is TRBD1 (5 bases). TRBV23-1 is marked as an open reading frame, function uncertain. This CDR3 region has 13 residues. The V and J ends lost 7 bases and 5 bases respectively, with 14 bases between them. Here the CDR3 reads CASTYSGPTEAFF. CDR3 DNA: TGCGCCAGCACCTATTCAGGGCCTACTGAAGCTTTCTTT.

The chain is built from TRBV5-1 and TRBJ2-1; TRBD2 aligns across 8 bases. There are 14 residues in the CDR3. The V gene end was trimmed by 4 bases and the J gene end by 8 bases; junction bases not matched to a gene: 8. The germline gives CDR1 SGHRS, CDR2 YFSETQ. CDR3 bases: TGCGCCAGCAGCCTCCGGGGGGGGGTTGATGAGCAGTTCTTC. It specifies CASSLRGGVDEQFF.

A few counts support this clone. The rearrangement uses TRBV19 and TRBJ1-5, with 11 bases lining up with TRBD1. CDR3 length equals 18 residues. V lost 3 bases and J lost 5; bases outside the gene matches: 12. Germline CDR1 reads LNHDA; CDR2 reads SQIVND (reference sequence). CDR3 sequence reads: CASSIRGTGGKGYQPQHF. DNA of the CDR3: TGTGCCAGTAGTATCCGAGGGACAGGGGGAAAGGGGTATCAGCCCCAGCATTTT.

The chain carries TRBV5-5 and TRBJ2-7; the D gene is possibly TRBD1 (6 bases). The length of the CDR3 is 14 residues. V was cut by 1 base and J by 4 bases, with 12 bases left in between. Germline-derived CDR1 and CDR2 are SGHKS and YYEKEE (reference sequence). The CDR3 coding sequence is TGTGCCAGCAGCTTGTCAGGGGAAGCGTACGAGCAGTACTTC. Translation: CASSLSGEAYEQYF.

V usage is TRBV7-9 and J usage is TRBJ2-7, with TRBD1 identical over 9 bases. Germline trimming cut 7 bases from V and 4 bases from J; bases unmatched to any gene: 5. The CDR3 consists of 13 residues. The germline V gene has CDR1 SEHNR and CDR2 FQNEAQ (reference sequence). The CDR3 DNA is TGTGCCAGCACACGACAGGGGGGATACGAGCAGTACTTC. Protein: CASTRQGGYEQYF.